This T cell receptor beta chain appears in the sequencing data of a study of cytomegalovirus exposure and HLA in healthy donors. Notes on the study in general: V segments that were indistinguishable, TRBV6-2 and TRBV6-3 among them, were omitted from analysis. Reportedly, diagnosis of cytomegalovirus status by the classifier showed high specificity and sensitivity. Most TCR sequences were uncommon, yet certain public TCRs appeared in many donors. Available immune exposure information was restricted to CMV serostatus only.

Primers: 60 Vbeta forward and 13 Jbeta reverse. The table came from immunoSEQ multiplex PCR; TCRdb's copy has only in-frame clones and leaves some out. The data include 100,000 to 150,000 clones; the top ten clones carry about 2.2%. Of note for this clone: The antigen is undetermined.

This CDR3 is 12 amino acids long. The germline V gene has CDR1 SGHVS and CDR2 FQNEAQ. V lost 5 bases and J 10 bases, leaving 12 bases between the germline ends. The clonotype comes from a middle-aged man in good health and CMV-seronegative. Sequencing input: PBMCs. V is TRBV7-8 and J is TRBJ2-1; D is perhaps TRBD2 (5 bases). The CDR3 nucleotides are TGTGCCAGCAGCCTGCGGGTCGGCGAGCAGTTCTTC. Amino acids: CASSLRVGEQFF.